The 24 T cell receptor beta chains in this list originate from one sample, sequenced in a study of blood T cell repertoires in COVID-19. The assay was immunoSEQ multiplex PCR, and TCRdb's table has in-frame clones only and misses some. The sample records more than 250,000 clones, around 85% being singletons. Sequencing was done on a sample of peripheral blood. These TCRs come from a man between 45 and 60 years old with active or convalescent COVID-19.

This clone was observed a handful of times. The chain has TRBV19 and TRBJ1-5; maybe TRBD1 (5 bases). V lost 4 bases and J 0 bases, leaving 19 bases between the germline ends. The V gene's germline CDR1 is LNHDA and CDR2 SQIVND (reference sequence). CDR3 length: 18 amino acids. The CDR3 DNA follows: TGTGCCAGTAGTACCTCCGCGGGACGGCAATCTAGCAATCAGCCCCAGCATTTT. It yields the protein CASSTSAGRQSSNQPQHF.

The chain is built from TRBV4-2 and TRBJ2-7, with 9 bases fitting TRBD2. From germline, CDR1 is LGHNA and CDR2 YNFKEQ. Trimming took 1 base from V and 0 from J; bases not matched to a gene: 4. This CDR3 is 16 amino acids long. The CDR3 sequence is CASSQVAGGSSYEQYF. The CDR3 coding sequence is TGTGCCAGCAGCCAAGTGGCGGGAGGGAGCTCCTACGAGCAGTACTTC.

In its sample, this clone was seen a few times. J is TRBJ1-4 and V is TRBV5-1, with 9 bases identical to TRBD1. This CDR3 comprises 15 residues. The germline V gene encodes CDR1 SGHRS and CDR2 YFSETQ. Trimming removed 3 bases from V and 7 bases from J; junction bases left unmatched: 7. CDR3 in DNA: TGCGCCAGCAGCTCCTCCGGACAGGGGAGTGAAAAACTGTTTTTT. Translated, it gives CASSSSGQGSEKLFF.

The rearrangement uses TRBV7-9 and TRBJ2-1; 7 bases line up with TRBD2. Germline V gives CDR1 SEHNR, CDR2 FQNEAQ (reference sequence). The CDR3 has 16 residues. J gave up 0 bases and V 6 bases, and 8 bases lay outside the gene matches. The CDR3 DNA follows: TGTGCCAGCAGAACCCCTCGCGGGAGCTCCTACAATGAGCAGTTCTTC. Amino acids: CASRTPRGSSYNEQFF.

The chain uses TRBV27 and TRBJ2-5; 8 bases are shared with TRBD1. The CDR3 consists of 16 residues. With V trimmed by 0 bases and J by 5 bases, 8 bases remained unmatched. Germline V gene data show CDR1 as MNHEY and CDR2 as SMNVEV (reference sequence). CDR3 in DNA: TGTGCCAGCAGTTTATCGGGCCCCGGACAGGGCGAGACCCAGTACTTC. Translated: CASSLSGPGQGETQYF.

A single count supports this clone. The gene calls are TRBV2 and TRBJ1-4; 8 bases agree with TRBD1. J gave up 10 bases and V 6 bases, and 10 bases lay outside the gene matches. The germline V gene has CDR1 SNHLY and CDR2 FYNNEI. This CDR3 comprises 14 residues. The CDR3 DNA is TGTGCCAGCAGGGACAGGGAAGGGTACTCAAAACTGTTTTTT. Its protein product is CASRDREGYSKLFF.

A few counts support this clone. The chain combines TRBV27 with TRBJ2-7, with 13 nucleotides matching TRBD2. The V gene's germline CDR1 is MNHEY and CDR2 SMNVEV (reference sequence). The V segment lost 5 bases and the J segment 3 bases; nucleotides outside the gene matches: 1. This CDR3 is 14 amino acids long. The CDR3 DNA is TGTGCCAGCAGTAGGACTAGCGGGGGCTACGAGCAGTACTTC. It translates to CASSRTSGGYEQYF.

The V and J genes are TRBV18 and TRBJ2-3; 10 bases line up with TRBD2. Trimming cost V 4 bases and J 1 base; bases outside gene matches: 2. The germline V gene has CDR1 KGHSH and CDR2 LQKENI. This CDR3 is built from 15 residues. CDR3 protein: CASSLGTSGTDTQYF. CDR3 DNA: TGTGCCAGCTCACTCGGGACTAGCGGCACAGATACGCAGTATTTT.

CDR3: CAWTTPTSPTGRTF. CDR3 sequence (DNA): TGTGCCTGGACGACGCCGACATCCCCGACAGGGAGGACCTTC. The rearrangement links TRBV30 to TRBJ1-2, with TRBD1 identical over 7 bases. Trimming removed 4 bases from V and 14 bases from J; junction bases left unmatched: 19. The germline CDR1 and CDR2 sequences are GTSNPN and SVGIG (reference sequence). The length of the CDR3 is 14 residues.

This CDR3 is CASSRGTSGPTYNEQFF. The CDR3 nucleotides read TGTGCCAGCAGTCGGGGGACTAGCGGTCCAACCTACAATGAGCAGTTCTTC. The rearrangement uses TRBV9 and TRBJ2-1; 11 bases match TRBD2. V shed 5 bases, J shed 2 bases, and the junction held 9 bases outside the gene matches. CDR1 and CDR2 (germline): SGDLS, YYNGEE. This CDR3 is 17 amino acids long.

With regard to this clone: At the DNA level, this CDR3 is encoded by other sequences in the same sample as well. This chain links TRBV2 with TRBJ1-5; TRBD1 might be the D (5 bases). Trimming removed 4 bases from V and 3 bases from J, with 7 bases in between. CDR1 is SNHLY and CDR2 is FYNNEI in the germline V gene. The CDR3 contains 13 residues. The CDR3 protein is CASSGQPNQPQHF. DNA for the CDR3: TGTGCCAGCAGTGGACAGCCCAATCAGCCCCAGCATTTT.

The gene calls are TRBV3-1 (or the pseudogene TRBV3-2) and TRBJ2-1; TRBD2 matches 8 bases. The ends lost 3 bases at V and 3 bases at J; junction bases unmatched: 7. Germline V lookup: CDR1 LGHDT, CDR2 YNNKEL (reference sequence). The CDR3 is 16 amino acids. CDR3 sequence reads: CASSQGSGGVYNEQFF. CDR3 coding DNA: TGTGCCAGCAGCCAGGGAAGCGGGGGCGTCTACAATGAGCAGTTCTTC.

This clone turned up a few times. The chain has TRBV27 and TRBJ2-3; possible D gene TRBD1, 6 bases. V shed 2 bases and J shed 2 bases, with 14 bases lying between them. The germline gives CDR1 MNHEY, CDR2 SMNVEV (reference sequence). The CDR3 runs 16 residues. For the CDR3, the DNA is TGTGCCAGCAGTTTAACAGGGACACATATCACAGATACGCAGTATTTT. This encodes CASSLTGTHITDTQYF.

This rearrangement joins TRBV9 to TRBJ2-5; a possible D gene is TRBD2 (5 bases). CDR1 and CDR2 (germline): SGDLS, YYNGEE. Trimming stripped 4 bases from V and 5 bases from J, with 21 bases between. This CDR3 comprises 16 residues. The CDR3 bases are TGTGCCAGCAGCCCGAGCCCCTCGACGGGGAAGGAGACCCAGTACTTC. Protein product: CASSPSPSTGKETQYF.

This rearrangement joins TRBV18 to TRBJ1-4, with 8 bases matching TRBD1. The V gene's germline CDR1 is KGHSH and CDR2 LQKENI. This CDR3 has 15 amino acids. Unmatched junction bases numbered 6, after V lost 4 bases and J lost 5 bases. The CDR3 protein is CASSRYQGANEKLFF. The CDR3 DNA sequence: TGTGCCAGCTCACGATATCAGGGGGCAAATGAAAAACTGTTTTTT. The full variable domain, in which reference TRBV18 and TRBJ1-4 provide the parts outside the CDR3, is NAGVMQNPRHLVRRRGQEARLRCSPMKGHSHVYWYRQLPEEGLKFMVYLQKENIIDESGMPKERFSAEFPKEGPSILRIQQVVRGDSAAYFCASSRYQGANEKLFFGSGTQLSVL.

The chain has TRBV15 and TRBJ1-5; tentatively, D is TRBD1 (6 bases). The germline V gene has CDR1 LNHNV and CDR2 YYDKDF (reference sequence). The CDR3 consists of 17 residues. Between the trimmed V and J ends, which lost 0 bases and 1 base, there was a span of 13 bases. In nucleotides, the CDR3 is TGTGCCACCAGCAGAGATGGACAGACAGCCAGCAATCAGCCCCAGCATTTT. Its translation is CATSRDGQTASNQPQHF.

This clone appeared once. The genes are TRBV27 and TRBJ2-5, with D possibly TRBD1 on 5 matching bases. The CDR3 sequence is 12 residues long. CDR1 and CDR2 (germline): MNHEY, SMNVEV (reference sequence). The germline V and J ends were trimmed by 8 bases and 4 bases, with 11 bases remaining between them. CDR3 in amino acids: CASLRDRETQYF. The CDR3 DNA reads as TGTGCCAGCCTCAGGGATCGAGAGACCCAGTACTTC.

The chain combines TRBV18 with TRBJ2-7; the match to TRBD2 covers 9 bases. Trimming took 3 bases from V and 4 from J; bases not matched to a gene: 7. The CDR3 is 15 residues long. Germline V gives CDR1 KGHSH, CDR2 LQKENI. The CDR3 bases are TGTGCCAGCTCACCCAGACTAGCGGTGGTATACGAGCAGTACTTC. This gives the protein CASSPRLAVVYEQYF.

The chain links TRBV6-1 to TRBJ2-1; 11 positions agree with TRBD2. CDR1 is MNHNS, CDR2 SASEGT, per germline. The trim removed 4 bases at V and 7 bases at J, leaving 3 bases unmatched. The CDR3 totals 14 residues. As DNA, the CDR3 is TGTGCCAGCAGTGTAGCGGGAGGGCAGAATGAGCAGTTCTTC. Its protein product is CASSVAGGQNEQFF.

In this sample, this clone turned up once. This chain joins TRBV6-5 and TRBJ1-2; D not certain. V lost 6 bases to trimming and J lost 0 bases, with 5 bases between them. Per germline, CDR1 MNHEY and CDR2 SVGAGI. The CDR3 sequence is 12 residues long. CDR3 sequence (DNA): TGTGCCAGCAGCACTCCTAACTATGGCTACACCTTC. Protein: CASSTPNYGYTF.

The V call is TRBV3-1 (or the pseudogene TRBV3-2), the J call TRBJ2-1, with 9 bases fitting TRBD2. The length of the CDR3 is 18 residues. Trimming took 6 bases from V and 1 from J; bases not matched to a gene: 13. Germline values: CDR1 LGHDT, CDR2 YNNKEL (reference sequence). The CDR3 nucleotides read TGTGCCAGCAGTACACCCGGCGGGAGGGCGTCGTCCTACAATGAGCAGTTCTTC. Protein: CASSTPGGRASSYNEQFF.

This clone came up once. The chain employs TRBV24-1 and TRBJ1-4; D gene unclear. Germline-derived CDR1 and CDR2 are KGHDR and SFDVKD. Deletions cut 9 bases from V and 0 bases from J, with 10 bases between. This CDR3 spans 14 amino acids. CDR3 amino acids: CATAPPTTNEKLFF. Written as DNA, the CDR3 is TGTGCCACCGCACCGCCTACAACTAATGAAAAACTGTTTTTT.

V and J are TRBV5-4 and TRBJ2-3; no clear D. This CDR3 is built from 17 residues. V was shortened by 3 bases and J by 6 bases, with 23 bases between the two germline ends. Germline CDR1 reads SGHNT; CDR2 reads YYREEE (reference sequence). The CDR3 reads CASSSPPFPGRSDTQYF. CDR3 DNA sequence: TGTGCCAGCAGCTCACCGCCCTTTCCGGGTCGGTCGGATACGCAGTATTTT.

The chain combines TRBV9 with TRBJ2-5, with 11 bases identical to TRBD2. CDR1 is SGDLS and CDR2 is YYNGEE in the germline V gene. The CDR3 is 16 amino acids. V trimming: 3 bases; J trimming: 5 bases; junction bases outside the gene matches: 9. CDR3 coding DNA: TGTGCCAGCAGCGCTATTACTAGCGGGAGTGGGGAGACCCAGTACTTC. Amino acid sequence: CASSAITSGSGETQYF.